Below are 14 T cell receptor beta chains sequenced from a single sample in a study of T cells in localized non-small cell lung cancer. TCRdb keeps only in-frame clones here, not all; method: immunoSEQ multiplex PCR. The sample shows around 40,000 clones, 86% of them seen only once. The material was peripheral blood, obtained before any cancer treatment. These receptors were taken from a woman between 18 and 49 years old with stage III lung adenocarcinoma.

The chain joins TRBV7-9 to TRBJ2-1; 11 bases are shared with TRBD2. The V and J ends lost 5 bases and 5 bases, in that order; junction bases with no gene match: 5. Germline CDR1 reads SEHNR; CDR2 reads FQNEAQ (reference sequence). The CDR3 loop spans 15 amino acids. The CDR3: CASSLSGGAHNEQFF. CDR3 bases: TGTGCCAGCAGCCTTAGCGGGGGGGCCCACAATGAGCAGTTCTTC.

The J gene is TRBJ1-6, the V gene TRBV5-1; no reliable D call. CDR1 and CDR2 from the germline V gene are SGHRS and YFSETQ. The germline V and J ends were trimmed by 4 bases and 8 bases, with 16 bases remaining between them. The CDR3 loop spans 15 amino acids. The CDR3 sequence: CASSQSVGLDSPLHF. CDR3 DNA sequence: TGCGCCAGCAGCCAGTCGGTGGGTTTGGATTCACCCCTCCACTTT.

The chain uses TRBV11-2 and TRBJ1-2; D ambiguous. The CDR3 has 11 amino acids. Germline values: CDR1 SGHAT, CDR2 FQNNGV. V lost 5 bases to trimming and J lost 5 bases, with 6 bases between them. This CDR3 reads CASSAGYGYTF. CDR3 DNA: TGTGCCAGCAGCGCGGGGTATGGCTACACCTTC.

The chain employs TRBV6-5 and TRBJ1-2, with a possible D match to TRBD1 (5 bases). V was clipped by 4 bases and J by 8 bases, with 14 bases between them. CDR1 and CDR2 (germline): MNHEY, SVGAGI. This CDR3 is built from 13 residues. CDR3 nucleotides: TGTGCCAGCAGTTCCCCAGGGTCTCCGGGCTACACCTTC. Protein: CASSSPGSPGYTF.

This clone is a singleton in its sample. The chain employs TRBV5-1 and TRBJ2-3; D remains ambiguous. Trimming left V 1 base short and J 2 bases short, with 8 bases between. This CDR3 comprises 14 residues. Germline-derived CDR1 and CDR2 are SGHRS and YFSETQ. The CDR3 DNA follows: TGCGCCAGCAGCTTGAGTCGGTACACAGATACGCAGTATTTT. Its translation: CASSLSRYTDTQYF.

The sample holds a few counts of this clone. A junction end diverges from the germline sequence, so it may reflect a read error. The rearrangement uses TRBV2 and TRBJ2-7; 12 bases line up with TRBD1. This CDR3 region has 16 residues. Germline V gives CDR1 SNHLY, CDR2 FYNNEI. CDR3 sequence (DNA): TGTGCCAGCAGTCAAGCCTCGGGACAGGGGGCATACGAGCAGTACTTC. This encodes CASSQASGQGAYEQYF.

This clone has only a few counts. The chain has TRBV27 and TRBJ2-1; D is ambiguous. Germline CDR1 and CDR2: MNHEY and SMNVEV (reference sequence). V dropped 3 bases and J dropped 0 bases, with 3 bases sitting between them. CDR3 length: 13 amino acids. The CDR3 DNA sequence: TGTGCCAGCAGTTTGAGCTCCTACAATGAGCAGTTCTTC. As protein: CASSLSSYNEQFF.

The CDR3 bases are TGTGCCAGCACCGACAGGGGCTACGAGCAGTACTTC. Translating it yields CASTDRGYEQYF. This sequence joins TRBV6-5 and TRBJ2-7; 8 bases fit TRBD1. The CDR3 is 12 residues long. V trimming: 7 bases; J trimming: 3 bases; junction bases outside the gene matches: 2. Per germline, CDR1 MNHEY and CDR2 SVGAGI.

This clone was seen only a few times. The rearrangement links TRBV27 to TRBJ2-6; the match to TRBD1 covers 7 bases. The CDR3 loop spans 18 amino acids. After removal of 4 bases from V and 2 bases from J, the junction contained 11 bases not matched to a gene. Germline assignment: CDR1 MNHEY and CDR2 SMNVEV (reference sequence). Written as DNA, the CDR3 is TGTGCCAGCAGTTACGTAGGACAGGAGTTTGCTGGGGCCAACGTCCTGACTTTC. Translation gives CASSYVGQEFAGANVLTF.

This clone was counted a few times. The chain has TRBV7-3 and TRBJ1-2, with no clear D. The CDR3 is 13 amino acids. The germline V gene encodes CDR1 SGHTA and CDR2 FQGTGA. V was cut by 5 bases and J by 4 bases, with 11 bases left in between. CDR3 nucleotide sequence: TGTGCCAGCAGCCCAGACGGTGGCTATGGCTACACCTTC. It is translated as CASSPDGGYGYTF.

This chain connects TRBV15 to TRBJ1-2, with TRBD1 identical over 7 bases. The germline V gene encodes CDR1 LNHNV and CDR2 YYDKDF (reference sequence). V lost 2 bases, J lost 3 bases, and 9 bases stayed unmatched. The CDR3 consists of 16 residues. CDR3 sequence: CATSRTRQGSDYGYTF. In nucleotides, the CDR3 is TGTGCCACCAGCAGAACCCGACAGGGAAGCGACTATGGCTACACCTTC.

The chain employs TRBV7-8 and TRBJ2-5; D possibly matches TRBD1 or TRBD2 (5 bases each). V lost 3 bases and J lost 1, with 12 bases in between. Germline assignment: CDR1 SGHVS and CDR2 FQNEAQ. There are 15 residues in the CDR3. CDR3 sequence (DNA): TGTGCCAGCAGCTTGAACTCAGGGACCCAAGAGACCCAGTACTTC. Translating gives CASSLNSGTQETQYF.

The chain couples TRBV7-9 to TRBJ1-5; a weak D match, TRBD1 (6 bases). CDR1 is SEHNR and CDR2 is FQNEAQ in the germline V gene (reference sequence). This CDR3 spans 14 amino acids. Trimming cost V 2 bases and J 6 bases, with 11 bases left between them. CDR3 DNA: TGTGCCAGCAGCTTAAGGGGGGAGGCTCAGCCCCAGCATTTT. The encoded protein is CASSLRGEAQPQHF.

The chain has TRBV5-4 and TRBJ2-1, with 7 bases identical to TRBD2. The CDR3 is 13 residues long. Trimming took 2 bases from V and 7 from J; bases not matched to a gene: 3. Germline V gene lookup returns CDR1 SGHNT and CDR2 YYREEE (reference sequence). The CDR3: CASSFAGGNEQFF. The CDR3 DNA reads TGTGCCAGCAGCTTTGCCGGGGGGAATGAGCAGTTCTTC.